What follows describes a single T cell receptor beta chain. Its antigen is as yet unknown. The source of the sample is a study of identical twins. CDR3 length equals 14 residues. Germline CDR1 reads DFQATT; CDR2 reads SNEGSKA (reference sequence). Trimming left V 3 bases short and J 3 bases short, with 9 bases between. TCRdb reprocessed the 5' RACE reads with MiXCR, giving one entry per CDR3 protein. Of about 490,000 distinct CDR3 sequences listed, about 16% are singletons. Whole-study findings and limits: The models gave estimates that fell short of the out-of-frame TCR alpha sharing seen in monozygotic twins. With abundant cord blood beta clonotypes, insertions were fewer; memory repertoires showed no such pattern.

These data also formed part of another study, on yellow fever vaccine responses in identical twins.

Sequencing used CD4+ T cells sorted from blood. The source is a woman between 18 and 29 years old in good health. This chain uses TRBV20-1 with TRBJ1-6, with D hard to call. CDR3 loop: CSARRENYNSPLHF. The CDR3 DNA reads TGCAGTGCTAGGCGTGAAAACTATAATTCACCCCTCCACTTT.